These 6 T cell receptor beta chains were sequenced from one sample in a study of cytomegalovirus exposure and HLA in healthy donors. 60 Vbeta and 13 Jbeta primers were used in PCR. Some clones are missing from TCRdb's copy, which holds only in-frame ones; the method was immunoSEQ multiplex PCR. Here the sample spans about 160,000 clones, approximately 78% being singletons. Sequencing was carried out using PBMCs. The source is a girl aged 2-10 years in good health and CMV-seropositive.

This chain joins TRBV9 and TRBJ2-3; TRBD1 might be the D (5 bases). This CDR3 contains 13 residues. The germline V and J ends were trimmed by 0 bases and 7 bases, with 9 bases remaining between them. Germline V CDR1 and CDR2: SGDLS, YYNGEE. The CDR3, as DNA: TGTGCCAGCAGCGTAGGGGGCGCATATACGCAGTATTTT. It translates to CASSVGGAYTQYF.

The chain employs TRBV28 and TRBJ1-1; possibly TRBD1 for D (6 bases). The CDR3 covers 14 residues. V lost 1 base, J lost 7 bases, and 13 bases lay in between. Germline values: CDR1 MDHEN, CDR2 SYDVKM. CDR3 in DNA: TGTGCCAGCAGTTTATCCGGGGGGCCGGGTGAAGCTTTCTTT. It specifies CASSLSGGPGEAFF.

This chain's CDR3 is CASSLGRGREKLFF. The CDR3 nucleotides are TGCGCCAGCAGCTTGGGCAGGGGGAGGGAAAAACTGTTTTTT. The genes are TRBV5-1 and TRBJ1-4; 7 positions agree with TRBD1. The CDR3 contains 14 residues. Losses at the gene ends were 0 bases for V and 8 bases for J; bases not matched to a gene: 4. Germline lookup yields CDR1 SGHRS and CDR2 YFSETQ.

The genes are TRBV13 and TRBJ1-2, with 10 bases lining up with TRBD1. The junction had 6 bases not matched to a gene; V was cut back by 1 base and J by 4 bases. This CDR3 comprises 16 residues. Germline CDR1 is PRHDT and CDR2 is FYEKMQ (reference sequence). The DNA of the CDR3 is TGTGCCAGCAGCTTAGAAGGGACAGGGGAGAGCTATGGCTACACCTTC. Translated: CASSLEGTGESYGYTF.

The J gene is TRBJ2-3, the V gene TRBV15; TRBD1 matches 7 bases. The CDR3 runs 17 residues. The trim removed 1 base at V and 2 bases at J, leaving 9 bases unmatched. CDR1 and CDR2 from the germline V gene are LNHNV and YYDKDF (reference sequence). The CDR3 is CATSRGTGAYPTDTQYF. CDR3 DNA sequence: TGTGCCACCAGCAGAGGGACAGGTGCTTACCCCACAGATACGCAGTATTTT.

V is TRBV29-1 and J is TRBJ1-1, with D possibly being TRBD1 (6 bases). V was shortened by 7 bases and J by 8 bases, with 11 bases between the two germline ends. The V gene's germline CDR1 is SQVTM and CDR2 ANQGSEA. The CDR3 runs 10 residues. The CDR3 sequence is CSALTGEAFF. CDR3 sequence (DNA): TGCAGCGCTCTAACAGGGGAAGCTTTCTTT.